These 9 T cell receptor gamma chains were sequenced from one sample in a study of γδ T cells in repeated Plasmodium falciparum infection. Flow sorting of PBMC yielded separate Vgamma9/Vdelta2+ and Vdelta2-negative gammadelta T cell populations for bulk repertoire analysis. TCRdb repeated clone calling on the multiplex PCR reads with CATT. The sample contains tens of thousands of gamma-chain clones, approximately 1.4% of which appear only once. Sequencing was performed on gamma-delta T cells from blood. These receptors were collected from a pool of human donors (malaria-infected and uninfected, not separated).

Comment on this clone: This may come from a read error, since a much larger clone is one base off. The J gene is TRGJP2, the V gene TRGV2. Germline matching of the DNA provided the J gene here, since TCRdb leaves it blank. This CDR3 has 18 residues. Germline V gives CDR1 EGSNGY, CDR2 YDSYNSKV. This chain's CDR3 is CATWDGPSLYSSDRIKTF. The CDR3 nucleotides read TGTGCCACCTGGGACGGCCCTTCCCTCTATAGTAGTGATCGGATCAAGACGTTT.

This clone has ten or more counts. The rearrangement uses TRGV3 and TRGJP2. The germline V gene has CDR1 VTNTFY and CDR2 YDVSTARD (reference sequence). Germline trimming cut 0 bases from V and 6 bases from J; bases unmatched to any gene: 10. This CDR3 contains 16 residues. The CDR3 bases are TGTGCCACCTGGGACAGGCTCCCAAAATGTGATTGGATCAAGACGTTT. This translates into CATWDRLPKCDWIKTF.

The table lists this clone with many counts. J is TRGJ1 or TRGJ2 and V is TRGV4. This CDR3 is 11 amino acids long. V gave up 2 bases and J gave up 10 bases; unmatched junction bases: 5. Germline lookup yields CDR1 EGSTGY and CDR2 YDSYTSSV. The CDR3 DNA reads TGTGCCACCTGGGATGTAGGGAAGAAACTCTTT. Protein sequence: CATWDVGKKLF.

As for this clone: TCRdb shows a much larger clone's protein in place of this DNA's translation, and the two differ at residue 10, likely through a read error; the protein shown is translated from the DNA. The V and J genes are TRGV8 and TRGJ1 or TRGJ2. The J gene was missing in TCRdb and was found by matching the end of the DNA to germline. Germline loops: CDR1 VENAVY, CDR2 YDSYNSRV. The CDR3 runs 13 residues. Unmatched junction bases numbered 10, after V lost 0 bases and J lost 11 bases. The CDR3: CATWDRKCYEKLF. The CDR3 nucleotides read TGTGCCACCTGGGATAGGAAGTGCTATGAGAAACTCTTT.

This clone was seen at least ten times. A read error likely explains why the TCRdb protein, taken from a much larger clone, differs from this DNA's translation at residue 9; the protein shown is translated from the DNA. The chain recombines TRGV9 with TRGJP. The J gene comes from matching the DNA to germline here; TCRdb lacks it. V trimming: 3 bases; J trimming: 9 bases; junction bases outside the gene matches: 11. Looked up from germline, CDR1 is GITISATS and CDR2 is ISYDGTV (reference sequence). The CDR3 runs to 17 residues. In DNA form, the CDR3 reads TGTGCCTTGTGGGAGCTAAACGGAGGGTTGGGCAAAAAAATCAAGGTATTT. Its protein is CALWELNGGLGKKIKVF.

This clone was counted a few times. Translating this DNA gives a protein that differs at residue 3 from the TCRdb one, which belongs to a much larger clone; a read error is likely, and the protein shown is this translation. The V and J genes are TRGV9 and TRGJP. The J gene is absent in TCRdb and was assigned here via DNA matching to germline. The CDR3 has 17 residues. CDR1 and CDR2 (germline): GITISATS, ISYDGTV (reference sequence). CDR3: CAWWEVQGGLGKKIKVF. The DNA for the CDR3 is TGTGCCTGGTGGGAGGTGCAAGGGGGGTTGGGCAAAAAAATCAAGGTATTT.

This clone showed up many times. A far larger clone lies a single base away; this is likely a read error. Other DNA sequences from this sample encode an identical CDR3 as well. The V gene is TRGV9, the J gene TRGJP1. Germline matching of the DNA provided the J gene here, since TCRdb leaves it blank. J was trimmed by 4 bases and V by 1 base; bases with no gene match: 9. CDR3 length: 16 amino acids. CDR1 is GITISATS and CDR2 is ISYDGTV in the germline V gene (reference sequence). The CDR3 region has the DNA TGTGCCTTGTGGGAGGTCCGGTACGGCACTGGTTGGTTCAAGATATTT. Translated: CALWEVRYGTGWFKIF.

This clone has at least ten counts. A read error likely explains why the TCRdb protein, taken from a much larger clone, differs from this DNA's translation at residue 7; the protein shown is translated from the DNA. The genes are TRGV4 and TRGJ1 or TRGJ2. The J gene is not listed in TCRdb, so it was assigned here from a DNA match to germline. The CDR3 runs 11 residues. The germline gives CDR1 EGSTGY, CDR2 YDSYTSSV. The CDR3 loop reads CATFLYHKKLF. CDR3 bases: TGTGCCACATTCCTTTATCATAAGAAACTCTTT.

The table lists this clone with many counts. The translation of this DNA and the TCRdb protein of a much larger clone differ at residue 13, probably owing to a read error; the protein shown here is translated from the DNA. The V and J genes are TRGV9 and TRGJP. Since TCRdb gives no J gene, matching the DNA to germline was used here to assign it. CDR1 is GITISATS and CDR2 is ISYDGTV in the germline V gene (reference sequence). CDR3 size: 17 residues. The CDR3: CALWEVLSELGKEIKVF. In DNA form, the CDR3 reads TGTGCCTTGTGGGAGGTGCTCTCTGAGTTGGGCAAAGAAATCAAGGTATTT.